A single sample is the source of the 8 T cell receptor beta chains below, sequenced in a study of T cells after yellow fever vaccination. A single record per CDR3 protein comes from TCRdb applying MiXCR to the 5' RACE reads. The data show a few hundred thousand distinct CDR3 sequences, roughly 8% seen once. The material was PBMCs, obtained around 45 days after the first yellow fever vaccination. The source of these receptors is a man between 18 and 35 years old who received the YFV17D yellow fever vaccine.

The sample holds a few counts of this clonotype. The chain uses TRBV6-5 and TRBJ2-1, with 7 bases that match TRBD2. The CDR3 contains 12 residues. Trimming cost V 8 bases and J 9 bases; bases outside gene matches: 7. CDR1 MNHEY and CDR2 SVGAGI come from the germline V gene. The CDR3, as DNA: TGTGCCAGCGGGAGGCGGGGGAGTGAGCAGTTCTTC. Amino acids: CASGRRGSEQFF.

This chain joins TRBV7-2 and TRBJ2-6, with TRBD2 matching over 9 bases. Unmatched junction bases numbered 6, after V lost 6 bases and J lost 0 bases. CDR3 length: 17 residues. Germline CDR1 and CDR2: SGHTA and FQGNSA. Here the CDR3 reads CASRIAGVYSGANVLTF. CDR3 in DNA: TGTGCCAGCAGGATAGCGGGGGTCTACTCTGGGGCCAACGTCCTGACTTTC.

At least ten counts were recorded for this clonotype. The gene calls are TRBV5-6 and TRBJ1-2; D remains ambiguous. The CDR3 totals 13 residues. The V end was cut by 2 bases, the J end by 4 bases, with 9 bases between. Germline-derived CDR1 and CDR2 are SGHDT and YYEEEE. CDR3 sequence reads: CASSLDLPYGYTF. CDR3 DNA: TGTGCCAGCAGCTTAGACCTTCCCTATGGCTACACCTTC.

This clonotype was seen a few times. CDR3 sequence (DNA): TGTGCCAGCAGCTTAACCTCGACGGTGCCCACCGGGGAGCTGTTTTTT. Its translation is CASSLTSTVPTGELFF. The chain links TRBV7-7 to TRBJ2-2; D not resolved. Per the germline V gene, CDR1 is SSHAT and CDR2 is FNYEAQ (reference sequence). The CDR3 runs to 16 residues. V lost 2 bases and J 4 bases, leaving 14 bases between the germline ends.

The table lists this clonotype with a few counts. The CDR3 loop reads CATSRRGGRSNQPQHF. The CDR3 DNA sequence: TGTGCCACCAGCAGAAGGGGGGGACGGTCAAATCAGCCCCAGCATTTT. The chain carries TRBV15 and TRBJ1-5; weak D call: TRBD1 (6 bases). Germline lookup yields CDR1 LNHNV and CDR2 YYDKDF (reference sequence). The CDR3 runs to 16 residues. V gave up 2 bases and J gave up 4 bases, with 15 bases separating them.

This clonotype was picked up a small number of times. The chain uses TRBV27 and TRBJ2-3; TRBD2 matches at 12 bases. The CDR3 is made up of 16 amino acids. V shed 5 bases and J 3 bases; nucleotides not matched to a gene: 6. The germline V gene encodes CDR1 MNHEY and CDR2 SMNVEV (reference sequence). Written as DNA, the CDR3 is TGTGCCAGCAGTGTACTAGCGGGGGGATTAACAGATACGCAGTATTTT. This sequence encodes CASSVLAGGLTDTQYF.

In this sample, this clonotype turned up a few times. The rearrangement joins TRBV12-3 or TRBV12-4 to TRBJ2-2, with TRBD2 identical over 11 bases. The CDR3 spans 14 residues. The ends lost 10 bases at V and 4 bases at J; junction bases unmatched: 5. In DNA form, the CDR3 reads TGTGCCACCCTACTAGCGGGGGTCACCGGGGAGCTGTTTTTT. This translates into CATLLAGVTGELFF.

The chain combines TRBV29-1 with TRBJ2-6; D is unclear. V lost 3 bases and J lost 0, with 12 bases in between. CDR3 length: 16 amino acids. In germline, CDR1 is SQVTM, CDR2 ANQGSEA. The CDR3 is CSVEGITLSGANVLTF. Here the CDR3 DNA reads TGCAGCGTTGAGGGAATAACCCTCTCTGGGGCCAACGTCCTGACTTTC.